This T cell receptor beta chain was retrieved from a study of shared clonotypes between healthy human individuals. Points from the study as a whole: The expectation was that sequencing depth would affect clonotype sharing among donors.

Clones were sequenced by immunoSEQ multiplex PCR, and TCRdb holds only the in-frame ones, with some missing. The sample consists of about 490,000 clones, 81% of them appearing once. Notes on this clone: As yet, its antigen is unknown. A clone one base away is much larger, so this may be a read error.

Germline lookup yields CDR1 SGHTA and CDR2 FQGTGA. This CDR3 spans 13 amino acids. V and J are TRBV7-3 and TRBJ2-1; no reliable D call. The receptor comes from a woman between 40 and 55 years old in good health. Some clones in this sample may be carry-over from other donors' samples. Sequenced sample: PBMCs. The CDR3 here is CASSLSSYNEQLF. In nucleotides, the CDR3 is TGTGCCAGCAGCTTAAGCTCCTACAATGAGCAGCTCTTC.